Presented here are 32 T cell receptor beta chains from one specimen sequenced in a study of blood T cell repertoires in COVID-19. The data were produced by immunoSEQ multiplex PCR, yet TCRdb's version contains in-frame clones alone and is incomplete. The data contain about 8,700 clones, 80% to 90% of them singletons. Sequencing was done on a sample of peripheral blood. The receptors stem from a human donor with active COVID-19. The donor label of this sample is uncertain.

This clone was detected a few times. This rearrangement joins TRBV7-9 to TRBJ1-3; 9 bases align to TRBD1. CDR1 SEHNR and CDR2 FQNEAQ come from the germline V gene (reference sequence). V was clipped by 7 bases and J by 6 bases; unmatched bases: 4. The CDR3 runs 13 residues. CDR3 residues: CASIGQGPNTIYF. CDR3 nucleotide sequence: TGTGCCAGCATTGGACAGGGGCCAAACACCATATATTTT.

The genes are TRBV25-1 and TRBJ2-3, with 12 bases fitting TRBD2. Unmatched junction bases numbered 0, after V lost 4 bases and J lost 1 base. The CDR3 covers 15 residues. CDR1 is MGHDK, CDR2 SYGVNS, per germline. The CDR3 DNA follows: TGTGCCAGCAGTGCTAGCGGGGGGGGCACAGATACGCAGTATTTT. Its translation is CASSASGGGTDTQYF.

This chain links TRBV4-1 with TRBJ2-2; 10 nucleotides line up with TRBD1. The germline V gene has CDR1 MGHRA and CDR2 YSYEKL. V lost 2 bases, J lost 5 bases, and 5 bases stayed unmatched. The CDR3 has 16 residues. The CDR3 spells CASSQFPGQGTGELFF. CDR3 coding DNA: TGCGCCAGCAGCCAATTCCCGGGACAGGGGACCGGGGAGCTGTTTTTT.

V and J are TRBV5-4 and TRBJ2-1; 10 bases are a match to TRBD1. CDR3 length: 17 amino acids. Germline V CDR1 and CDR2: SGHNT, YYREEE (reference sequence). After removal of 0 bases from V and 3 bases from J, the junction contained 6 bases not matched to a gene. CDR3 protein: CASSLGQGADFYNEQFF. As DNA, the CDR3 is TGTGCCAGCAGCTTGGGACAGGGGGCGGATTTCTACAATGAGCAGTTCTTC.

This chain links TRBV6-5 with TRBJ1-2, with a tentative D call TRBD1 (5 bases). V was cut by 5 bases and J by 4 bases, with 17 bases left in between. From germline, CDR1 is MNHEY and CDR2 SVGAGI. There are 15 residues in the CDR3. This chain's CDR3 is CASSPQGGSFYGYTF. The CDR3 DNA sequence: TGTGCCAGCAGTCCGCAGGGAGGTTCGTTCTATGGCTACACCTTC.

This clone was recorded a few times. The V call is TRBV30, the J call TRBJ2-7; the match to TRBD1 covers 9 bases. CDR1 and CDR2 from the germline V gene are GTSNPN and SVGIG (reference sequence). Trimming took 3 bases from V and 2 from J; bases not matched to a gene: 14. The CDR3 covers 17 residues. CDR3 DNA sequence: TGTGCCTGGAGCGGGACTTTATCGGACAGGGGTACCTACGAGCAGTACGTC. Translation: CAWSGTLSDRGTYEQYV.

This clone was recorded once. Here the CDR3 DNA reads TGTGCCAGCAGTGACTCAGGACAGGGGAATTCACCCCTCCACTTT. Encoded protein: CASSDSGQGNSPLHF. The rearrangement joins TRBV6-4 to TRBJ1-6; 9 bases are shared with TRBD1. The germline gives CDR1 MRHNA, CDR2 SNTAGT. V lost 0 bases to trimming and J lost 7 bases; unmatched junction nucleotides: 1. The CDR3 is made up of 15 amino acids.

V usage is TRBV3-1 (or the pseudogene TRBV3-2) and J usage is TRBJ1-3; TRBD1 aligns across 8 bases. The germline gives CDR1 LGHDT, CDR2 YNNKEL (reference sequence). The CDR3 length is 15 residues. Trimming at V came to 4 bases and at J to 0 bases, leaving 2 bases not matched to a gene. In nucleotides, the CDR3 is TGTGCCAGCAGCCCAGGACAGGGCTCTGGAAACACCATATATTTT. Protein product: CASSPGQGSGNTIYF.

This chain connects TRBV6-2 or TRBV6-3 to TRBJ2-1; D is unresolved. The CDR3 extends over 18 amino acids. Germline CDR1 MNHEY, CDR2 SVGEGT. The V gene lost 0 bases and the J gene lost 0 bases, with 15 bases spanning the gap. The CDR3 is CASSYSISDINSYNEQFF. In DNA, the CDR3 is TGTGCCAGCAGTTACTCGATATCTGACATAAACTCCTACAATGAGCAGTTCTTC.

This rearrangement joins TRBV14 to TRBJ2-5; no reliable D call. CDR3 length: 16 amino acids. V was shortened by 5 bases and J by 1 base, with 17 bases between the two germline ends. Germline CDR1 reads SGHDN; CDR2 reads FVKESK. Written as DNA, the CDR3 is TGTGCCAGCAGCGCCCTTCGTGGTAGTTCCCAAGAGACCCAGTACTTC. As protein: CASSALRGSSQETQYF.

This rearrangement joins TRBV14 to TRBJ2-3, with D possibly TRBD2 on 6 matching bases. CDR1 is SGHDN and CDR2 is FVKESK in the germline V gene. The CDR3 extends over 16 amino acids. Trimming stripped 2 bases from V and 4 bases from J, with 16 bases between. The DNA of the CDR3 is TGTGCCAGCAGCCAATGGACGGGAGACCTCTCAGATACGCAGTATTTT. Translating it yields CASSQWTGDLSDTQYF.

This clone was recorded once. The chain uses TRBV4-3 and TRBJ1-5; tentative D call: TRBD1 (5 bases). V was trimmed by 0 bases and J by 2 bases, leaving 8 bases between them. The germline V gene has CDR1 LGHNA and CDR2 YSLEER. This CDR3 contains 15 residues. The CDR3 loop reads CASSQDLQGNQPQHF. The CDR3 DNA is TGCGCCAGCAGCCAAGATTTACAGGGCAATCAGCCCCAGCATTTT.

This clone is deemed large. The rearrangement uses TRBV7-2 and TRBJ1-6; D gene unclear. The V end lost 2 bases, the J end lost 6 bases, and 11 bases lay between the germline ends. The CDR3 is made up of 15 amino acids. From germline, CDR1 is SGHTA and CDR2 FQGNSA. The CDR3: CASSLYGGGNSPLHF. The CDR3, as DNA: TGTGCCAGCAGCTTATATGGTGGAGGTAATTCACCCCTCCACTTT.

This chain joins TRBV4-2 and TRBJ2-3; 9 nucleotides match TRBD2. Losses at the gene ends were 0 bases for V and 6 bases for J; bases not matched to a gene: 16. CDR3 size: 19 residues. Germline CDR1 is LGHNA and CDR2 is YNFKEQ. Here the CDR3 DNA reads TGTGCCAGCAGCCAAGACCCAAGGAATAACGCGGGGGGGCGGGATACGCAGTATTTT. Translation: CASSQDPRNNAGGRDTQYF.

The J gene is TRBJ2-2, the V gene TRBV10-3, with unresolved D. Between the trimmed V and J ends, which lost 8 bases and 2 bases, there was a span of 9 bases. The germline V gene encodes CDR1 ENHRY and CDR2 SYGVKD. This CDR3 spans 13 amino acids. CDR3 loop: CAIWAGNTGELFF. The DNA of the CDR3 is TGTGCCATCTGGGCAGGAAACACCGGGGAGCTGTTTTTT.

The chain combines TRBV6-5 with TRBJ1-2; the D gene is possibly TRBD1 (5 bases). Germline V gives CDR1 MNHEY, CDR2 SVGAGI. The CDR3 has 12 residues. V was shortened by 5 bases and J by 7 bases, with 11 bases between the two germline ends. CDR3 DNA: TGTGCCAGCAGTACCCTAACAGGTGGCTACACCTTC. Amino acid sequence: CASSTLTGGYTF.

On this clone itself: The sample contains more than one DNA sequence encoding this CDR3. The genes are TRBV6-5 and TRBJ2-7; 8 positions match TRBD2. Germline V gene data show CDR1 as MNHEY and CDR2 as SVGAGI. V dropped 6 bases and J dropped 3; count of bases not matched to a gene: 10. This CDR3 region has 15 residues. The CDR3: CASRNGTSQDYEQYF. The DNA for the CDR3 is TGTGCCAGCAGGAACGGGACTAGTCAAGACTACGAGCAGTACTTC.

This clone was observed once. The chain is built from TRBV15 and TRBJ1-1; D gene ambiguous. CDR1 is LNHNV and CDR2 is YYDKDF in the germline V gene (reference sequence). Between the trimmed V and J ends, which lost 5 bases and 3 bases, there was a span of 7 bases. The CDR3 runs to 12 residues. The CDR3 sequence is CATSADYTEAFF. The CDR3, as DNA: TGTGCCACCAGCGCAGACTACACTGAAGCTTTCTTT.

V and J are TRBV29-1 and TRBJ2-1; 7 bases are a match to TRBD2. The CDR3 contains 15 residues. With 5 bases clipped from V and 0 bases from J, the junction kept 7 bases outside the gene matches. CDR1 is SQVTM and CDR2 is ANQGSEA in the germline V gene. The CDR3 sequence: CSVHLADHSYNEQFF. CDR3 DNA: TGCAGCGTTCACCTAGCGGATCACTCCTACAATGAGCAGTTCTTC.

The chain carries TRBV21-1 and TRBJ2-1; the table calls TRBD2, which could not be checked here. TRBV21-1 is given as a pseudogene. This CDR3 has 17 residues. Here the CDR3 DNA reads TGTGCCAGCCCCGAGGGAAACCGCCCGGGAGTCGGGAATGAGCAGTTCTTC. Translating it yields CASPEGNRPGVGNEQFF.

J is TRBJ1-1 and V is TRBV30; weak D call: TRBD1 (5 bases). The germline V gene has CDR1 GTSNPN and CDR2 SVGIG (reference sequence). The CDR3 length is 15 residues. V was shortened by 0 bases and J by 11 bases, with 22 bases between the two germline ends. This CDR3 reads CAWSVLNRRGYGAFF. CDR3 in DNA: TGTGCCTGGAGTGTACTGAACAGGCGTGGATATGGGGCTTTCTTT.

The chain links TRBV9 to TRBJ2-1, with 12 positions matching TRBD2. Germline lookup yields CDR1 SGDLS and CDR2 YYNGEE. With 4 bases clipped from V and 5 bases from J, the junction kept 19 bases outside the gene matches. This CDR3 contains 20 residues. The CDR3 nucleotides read TGTGCCAGCAGCTCCTTACGGGACCCGACTAGCGGGGGAATTAACAATGAGCAGTTCTTC. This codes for CASSSLRDPTSGGINNEQFF.

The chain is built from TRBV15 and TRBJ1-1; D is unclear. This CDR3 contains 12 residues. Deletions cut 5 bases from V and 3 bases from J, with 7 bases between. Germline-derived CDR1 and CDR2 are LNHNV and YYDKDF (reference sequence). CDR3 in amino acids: CATSLSYTEAFF. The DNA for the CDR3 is TGTGCCACCAGCCTGTCGTACACTGAAGCTTTCTTT.

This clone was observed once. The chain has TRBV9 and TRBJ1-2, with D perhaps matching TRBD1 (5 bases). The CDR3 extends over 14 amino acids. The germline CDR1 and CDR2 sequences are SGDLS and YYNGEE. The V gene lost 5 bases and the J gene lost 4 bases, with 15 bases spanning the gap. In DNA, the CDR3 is TGTGCCAGCAGTAGTGGGGGGGACTTCTATGGCTACACCTTC. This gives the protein CASSSGGDFYGYTF.

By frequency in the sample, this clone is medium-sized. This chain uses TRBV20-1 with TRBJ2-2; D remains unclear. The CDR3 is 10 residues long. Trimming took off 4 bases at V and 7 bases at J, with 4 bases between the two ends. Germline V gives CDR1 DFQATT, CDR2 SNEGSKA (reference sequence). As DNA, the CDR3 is TGCAGTGCTACAGGCGGGGAGCTGTTTTTT. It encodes CSATGGELFF.

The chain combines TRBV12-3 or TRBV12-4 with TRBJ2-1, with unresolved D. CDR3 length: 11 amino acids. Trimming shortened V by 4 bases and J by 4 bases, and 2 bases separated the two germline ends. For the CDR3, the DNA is TGTGCCAGCAGTTCTTACAATGAGCAGTTCTTC. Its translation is CASSSYNEQFF.

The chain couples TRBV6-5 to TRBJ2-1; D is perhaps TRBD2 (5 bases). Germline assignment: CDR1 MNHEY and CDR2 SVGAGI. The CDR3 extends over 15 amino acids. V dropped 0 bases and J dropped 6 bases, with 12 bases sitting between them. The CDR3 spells CASSYSRDLGNEQFF. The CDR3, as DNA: TGTGCCAGCAGTTACTCTCGGGATCTAGGCAATGAGCAGTTCTTC.

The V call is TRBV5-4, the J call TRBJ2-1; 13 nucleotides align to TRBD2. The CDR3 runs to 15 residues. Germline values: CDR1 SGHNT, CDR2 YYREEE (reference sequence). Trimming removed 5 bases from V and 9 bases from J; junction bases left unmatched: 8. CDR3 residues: CASRSLAGGPSEQFF. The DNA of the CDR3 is TGTGCCAGCAGATCACTAGCGGGGGGGCCCAGTGAGCAGTTCTTC.

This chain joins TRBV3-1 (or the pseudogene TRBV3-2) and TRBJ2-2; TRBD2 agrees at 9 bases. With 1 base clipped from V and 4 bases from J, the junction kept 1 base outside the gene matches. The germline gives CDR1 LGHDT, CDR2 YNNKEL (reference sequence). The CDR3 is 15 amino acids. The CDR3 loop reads CASSQVAGVTGELFF. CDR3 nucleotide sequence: TGTGCCAGCAGCCAAGTAGCGGGAGTCACCGGGGAGCTGTTTTTT.

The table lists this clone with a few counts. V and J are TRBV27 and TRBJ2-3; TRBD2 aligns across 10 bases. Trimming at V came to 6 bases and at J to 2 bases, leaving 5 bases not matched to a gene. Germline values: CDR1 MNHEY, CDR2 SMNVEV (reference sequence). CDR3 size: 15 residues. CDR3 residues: CASRDSGGSTDTQYF. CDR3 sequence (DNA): TGTGCCAGCAGGGATAGCGGGGGGTCCACAGATACGCAGTATTTT.

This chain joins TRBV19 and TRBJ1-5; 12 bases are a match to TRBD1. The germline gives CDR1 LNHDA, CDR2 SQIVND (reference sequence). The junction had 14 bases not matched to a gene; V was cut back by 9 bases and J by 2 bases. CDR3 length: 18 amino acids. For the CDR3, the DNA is TGTGCCAGCCTAAAAGGGACAGGGGGCCCGGATGGCAATCAGCCCCAGCATTTT. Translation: CASLKGTGGPDGNQPQHF.

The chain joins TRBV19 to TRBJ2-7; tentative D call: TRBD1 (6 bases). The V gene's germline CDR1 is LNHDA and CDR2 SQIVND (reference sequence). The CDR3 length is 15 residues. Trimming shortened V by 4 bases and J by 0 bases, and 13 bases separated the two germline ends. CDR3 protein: CASSRTVSYSYEQYF. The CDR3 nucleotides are TGTGCCAGTAGTAGGACAGTATCATACTCCTACGAGCAGTACTTC.